The 28 T cell receptor beta chains reported below all come from one sample, sequenced in a study of blood T cell repertoires in COVID-19. TCRdb's table, derived via immunoSEQ multiplex PCR, lists solely in-frame clones and lacks some. The sample lists 200,000 to 250,000 clones; around 88% were seen once. The sample consisted of peripheral blood. All receptors derive from a woman in her 30s with COVID-19, enrolled during active disease.

In its sample, this clone was seen a few times. The chain has TRBV7-9 and TRBJ1-3; the D gene is possibly TRBD1 (5 bases). The CDR3 extends over 15 amino acids. The V end was cut by 8 bases, the J end by 2 bases, with 16 bases between. Germline V lookup: CDR1 SEHNR, CDR2 FQNEAQ (reference sequence). The CDR3 reads CASGAGSLAGNTIYF. The CDR3 nucleotides read TGTGCCAGCGGGGCGGGGTCTCTTGCTGGAAACACCATATATTTT.

Only a few counts were recorded for this clone. The rearrangement joins TRBV18 to TRBJ1-1; no definite D call. The V end lost 6 bases, the J end lost 1 base, and 15 bases lay between the germline ends. The CDR3 loop spans 15 amino acids. Per germline, CDR1 KGHSH and CDR2 LQKENI. This CDR3 reads CASSPDRSPNTEAFF. The DNA of the CDR3 is TGTGCCAGCTCCCCCGATCGTAGCCCGAACACTGAAGCTTTCTTT. Drawing the rest from reference TRBV18 and TRBJ1-1, the complete variable domain is NAGVMQNPRHLVRRRGQEARLRCSPMKGHSHVYWYRQLPEEGLKFMVYLQKENIIDESGMPKERFSAEFPKEGPSILRIQQVVRGDSAAYFCASSPDRSPNTEAFFGQGTRLTVV.

The chain carries TRBV24-1 and TRBJ1-6; TRBD1 is a possible D gene (5 bases). Trimming took 3 bases from V and 10 from J, leaving 18 bases between them. CDR3 length: 16 amino acids. Germline V gives CDR1 KGHDR, CDR2 SFDVKD. CDR3: CATSDSRDSSVSPLHF. CDR3 DNA sequence: TGTGCCACCAGTGATAGTAGGGACTCCTCGGTGTCACCCCTCCACTTT.

This chain joins TRBV5-5 and TRBJ2-5; D unclear. This CDR3 is built from 13 residues. Between the trimmed V and J ends, which lost 4 bases and 1 base, there was a span of 8 bases. Germline-derived CDR1 and CDR2 are SGHKS and YYEKEE (reference sequence). The CDR3 sequence: CASSSAPQETQYF. The CDR3 nucleotides are TGTGCCAGCAGCAGCGCCCCCCAAGAGACCCAGTACTTC. The whole variable domain, remainder taken from reference TRBV5-5 and TRBJ2-5, is DAGVTQSPTHLIKTRGQQVTLRCSPISGHKSVSWYQQVLGQGPQFIFQYYEKEERGRGNFPDRFSARQFPNYSSELNVNALLLGDSALYLCASSSAPQETQYFGPGTRLLVL.

This chain joins TRBV19 and TRBJ2-2; D unclear. CDR3 length: 14 residues. Germline-derived CDR1 and CDR2 are LNHDA and SQIVND (reference sequence). The V end lost 1 base, the J end lost 3 bases, and 6 bases lay between the germline ends. CDR3 nucleotides: TGTGCCAGTAGTATAGTACGGTACACCGGGGAGCTGTTTTTT. The encoded protein is CASSIVRYTGELFF.

This chain uses TRBV6-5 with TRBJ1-1; TRBD1 agrees at 7 bases. Germline CDR1 MNHEY, CDR2 SVGAGI. V was pared by 2 bases and J by 4 bases, with 4 bases of the junction left unmatched. This CDR3 contains 14 residues. CDR3 coding DNA: TGTGCCAGCAGTTACACGACAGGGATCACTGAAGCTTTCTTT. This encodes CASSYTTGITEAFF.

The chain uses TRBV5-1 and TRBJ1-1, with D possibly being TRBD1 (5 bases). V was shortened by 1 base and J by 4 bases, with 11 bases between the two germline ends. The CDR3 runs to 14 residues. Germline lookup yields CDR1 SGHRS and CDR2 YFSETQ. The DNA for the CDR3 is TGCGCCAGCAGCTTGTGGGGCGGGGGCACTGAAGCTTTCTTT. This sequence encodes CASSLWGGGTEAFF.

This chain links TRBV19 with TRBJ1-3; D not resolved. CDR1 LNHDA and CDR2 SQIVND come from the germline V gene (reference sequence). This CDR3 region has 15 residues. The germline V and J ends were trimmed by 5 bases and 0 bases, with 11 bases remaining between them. For the CDR3, the DNA is TGTGCCAGTAGTTCGAGCGCACCCTCTGGAAACACCATATATTTT. This codes for CASSSSAPSGNTIYF. Combining the CDR3 with reference TRBV19 and TRBJ1-3 gives the whole variable domain DGGITQSPKYLFRKEGQNVTLSCEQNLNHDAMYWYRQDPGQGLRLIYYSQIVNDFQKGDIAEGYSVSREKKESFPLTVTSAQKNPTAFYLCASSSSAPSGNTIYFGEGSWLTVV.

The chain links TRBV9 to TRBJ2-5; 10 bases align to TRBD2. J lost 4 bases, V lost 2 bases, and 8 bases had no gene match. The CDR3 is 16 residues long. Looked up from germline, CDR1 is SGDLS and CDR2 is YYNGEE. CDR3 loop: CASSVTPSGRGETQYF. The CDR3 DNA reads TGTGCCAGCAGCGTTACGCCTAGCGGGAGAGGAGAGACCCAGTACTTC.

The chain carries TRBV5-5 and TRBJ1-6; weak D call: TRBD1 (6 bases). Germline V CDR1 and CDR2: SGHKS, YYEKEE (reference sequence). The ends were cut back, 1 base at V and 10 bases at J, with 9 bases in the middle. This CDR3 contains 13 residues. The CDR3 spells CASSLTGLSPLHF. The CDR3 DNA follows: TGTGCCAGCAGCTTGACAGGGCTATCACCCCTCCACTTT.

The chain uses TRBV27 and TRBJ1-2; D might be TRBD1 (5 bases). Trimming cost V 3 bases and J 8 bases, with 13 bases left between them. The CDR3 contains 13 residues. Germline V lookup: CDR1 MNHEY, CDR2 SMNVEV (reference sequence). The CDR3 here is CASSFGSGQGYTF. CDR3 bases: TGTGCCAGCAGTTTTGGGTCAGGGCAAGGCTACACCTTC.

For the CDR3, the DNA is TGCGCCAGCAGCCATGCGGACACCCGGGGGGCAAATACGCAGTATTTT. Protein product: CASSHADTRGANTQYF. The chain combines TRBV4-3 with TRBJ2-3; D is perhaps TRBD2 (7 bases). The V gene's germline CDR1 is LGHNA and CDR2 YSLEER. The CDR3 is 16 residues long. Between the trimmed V and J ends, which lost 3 bases and 7 bases, there was a span of 20 bases.

In the case of this clone: This specimen includes other DNA sequences encoding the same CDR3. This chain joins TRBV18 and TRBJ2-5, with a tentative D call TRBD1 (6 bases). The germline V and J ends were trimmed by 1 base and 5 bases, with 11 bases remaining between them. The germline CDR1 and CDR2 sequences are KGHSH and LQKENI. The CDR3 runs to 14 residues. CDR3 in amino acids: CASSPRGLGETQYF. In nucleotides, the CDR3 is TGTGCCAGCTCACCACGGGGGCTCGGGGAGACCCAGTACTTC.

The rearrangement links TRBV4-2 to TRBJ2-7; 10 bases agree with TRBD2. The V segment lost 1 base and the J segment 1 base; nucleotides outside the gene matches: 10. Germline V gives CDR1 LGHNA, CDR2 YNFKEQ. There are 18 residues in the CDR3. This chain's CDR3 is CASSQAQSLTSGSYEQYF. The CDR3 DNA sequence: TGTGCCAGCAGCCAAGCCCAATCCCTGACTAGCGGGTCCTACGAGCAGTACTTC.

This clone was found once. The genes are TRBV4-3 and TRBJ2-4; D is unresolved. V was trimmed by 4 bases and J by 0 bases, leaving 10 bases between them. Germline CDR1 and CDR2: LGHNA and YSLEER. The CDR3 spans 15 residues. The CDR3 here is CASSPLVLAKNIQYF. DNA of the CDR3: TGCGCCAGCAGCCCCCTAGTGCTAGCCAAAAACATTCAGTACTTC.

This chain links TRBV15 with TRBJ2-1; TRBD2 matches 9 bases. The V and J ends lost 2 bases and 5 bases, in that order; junction bases with no gene match: 10. The V gene's germline CDR1 is LNHNV and CDR2 YYDKDF (reference sequence). CDR3 length: 17 residues. The CDR3 here is CATSRPPGLAPHNEQFF. CDR3 DNA: TGTGCCACCAGCAGACCCCCGGGACTAGCTCCACACAATGAGCAGTTCTTC.

CDR3 region: CASSVGVVTEAFF. In DNA form, the CDR3 reads TGCGCCAGCAGTGTAGGGGTCGTGACTGAAGCTTTCTTT. The chain combines TRBV10-1 with TRBJ1-1; D may be TRBD1 (5 bases). CDR1 and CDR2 (germline): WNHNN, SYGVQD (reference sequence). The CDR3 loop spans 13 amino acids. The V and J ends lost 4 bases and 5 bases respectively, with 11 bases between them.

The chain has TRBV21-1 and TRBJ2-7; the tabulated D call, TRBD2, remains unverified against the DNA. TRBV21-1 is a pseudogene locus. The CDR3 is 16 residues long. DNA for the CDR3: TGTGCCAGCAGCAAGGGCCTAGCGGGGCTGGGGAACGAGCAGTACGTC. It translates to CASSKGLAGLGNEQYV.

The chain couples TRBV6-1 to TRBJ1-4; 8 bases match TRBD1. After removal of 1 base from V and 5 bases from J, the junction contained 6 bases not matched to a gene. The CDR3 is 16 amino acids. Looked up from germline, CDR1 is MNHNS and CDR2 is SASEGT. For the CDR3, the DNA is TGTGCCAGCAGTGAAGGTGTAGGACAGGGAAATGAAAAACTGTTTTTT. Residues: CASSEGVGQGNEKLFF.

This rearrangement joins TRBV10-2 to TRBJ2-3, with D uncertain. This CDR3 has 15 amino acids. Germline V gene data show CDR1 as WSHSY and CDR2 as SAAADI. Trimming pared 0 bases from V and 6 bases from J, leaving 13 bases between. The CDR3 is CASSESRWFADTQYF. In DNA form, the CDR3 reads TGCGCCAGCAGTGAGTCGCGGTGGTTTGCGGATACGCAGTATTTT.

V and J are TRBV4-3 and TRBJ2-3, with D perhaps TRBD2 (6 bases). V dropped 4 bases and J dropped 1 base, with 12 bases sitting between them. CDR1 is LGHNA and CDR2 is YSLEER in the germline V gene. This CDR3 has 15 amino acids. The CDR3 sequence: CASSRQPSGTDTQYF. Here the CDR3 DNA reads TGCGCCAGCAGCCGTCAACCTAGCGGCACAGATACGCAGTATTTT.

The genes are TRBV7-6 and TRBJ1-3; D unresolved. The V and J ends lost 5 bases and 2 bases respectively, with 4 bases between them. In germline, CDR1 is SGHVS, CDR2 FNYEAQ. The CDR3 sequence is 12 residues long. In DNA, the CDR3 is TGTGCCAGCAGCCTTACTGGAAACACCATATATTTT. Its translation: CASSLTGNTIYF.

This clone showed up just a few times. The V call is TRBV18, the J call TRBJ2-2; D is uncertain. The CDR3 covers 14 residues. The germline gives CDR1 KGHSH, CDR2 LQKENI. V dropped 0 bases and J dropped 6 bases, with 8 bases sitting between them. Here the CDR3 reads CASSPPALSGELFF. The DNA for the CDR3 is TGTGCCAGCTCACCACCGGCCTTGTCCGGGGAGCTGTTTTTT.

The V and J genes are TRBV5-5 and TRBJ1-4; no firm D call. This CDR3 region has 15 residues. Deletions cut 4 bases from V and 0 bases from J, with 10 bases between. Germline CDR1 and CDR2: SGHKS and YYEKEE (reference sequence). The CDR3 region is CASSPYYSTNEKLFF. The CDR3 region has the DNA TGTGCCAGCAGCCCGTACTATTCAACTAATGAAAAACTGTTTTTT.

The genes are TRBV5-5 and TRBJ1-6; 8 bases map to TRBD1. V dropped 2 bases and J dropped 4; count of bases not matched to a gene: 5. This CDR3 contains 16 residues. Germline CDR1 SGHKS, CDR2 YYEKEE (reference sequence). CDR3: CASSLLQGAYNSPLHF. CDR3 DNA: TGTGCCAGCAGCTTACTGCAGGGGGCGTATAATTCACCCCTCCACTTT.

The DNA for the CDR3 is TGTGCCAGCAGCTTAGGAAGCGGACAGGGCCCGAACATTCAGTACTTC. Its protein is CASSLGSGQGPNIQYF. The rearrangement uses TRBV11-2 and TRBJ2-4; 8 bases agree with TRBD1. This CDR3 region has 16 residues. Trimming took 1 base from V and 7 from J; bases not matched to a gene: 9. Germline loops: CDR1 SGHAT, CDR2 FQNNGV.

This clone turned up a few times. V usage is TRBV3-1 (or the pseudogene TRBV3-2) and J usage is TRBJ2-2, with D tentatively TRBD1 (6 bases). Deletions cut 1 base from V and 6 bases from J, with 18 bases between. This CDR3 contains 17 residues. Germline CDR1 reads LGHDT; CDR2 reads YNNKEL (reference sequence). The DNA for the CDR3 is TGTGCCAGCAGCCAAGTTTTCGGTTACAGGGTGGCCGGGGAGCTGTTTTTT. Protein sequence: CASSQVFGYRVAGELFF.

The chain recombines TRBV2 with TRBJ2-1, with TRBD2 matching over 9 bases. There are 13 residues in the CDR3. J lost 6 bases, V lost 6 bases, and 3 bases had no gene match. Per the germline V gene, CDR1 is SNHLY and CDR2 is FYNNEI. As DNA, the CDR3 is TGTGCCAGCAGGGGAGCGGGGGGCAATGAGCAGTTCTTC. Amino acid sequence: CASRGAGGNEQFF.